The source of this TCR beta chain is a study of blood T cell repertoires in COVID-19 (TCRdb year 2020). In the study overall: Collaborator samples came from the United States, Italy and Spain and covered acute and convalescent phases of COVID-19. A freely available public database, intended as a resource for researchers studying the immune response to SARS-CoV-2, is where the repertoires were released. The material from the prospective study consisted of cDNA or gDNA derived from T cells, B-cell-depleted T cells, or PBMCs. Where available, HLA class I and class II types were taken from metadata supplied by the sample provider and were not determined by assay-based typing. The sample metadata nearly always contained a de-identified subject ID, COVID-19 status, age in years and sex. The samples were drawn from the first 160 participants of the ongoing ImmuneRACE study and from 1,254 subjects provided by 6 global collaborators. The dataset comprised deeply sampled blood TCRbeta repertoires from subjects exposed to, actively infected with, or recovered from COVID-19.

Comments on this clone: Its antigen is unknown. No base quality values were provided; no much bigger clone lies one nucleotide off.

TCRbeta CDR3 regions were amplified from genomic DNA by means of the immunoSEQ Assay, a bias-controlled multiplex PCR. Turning to the authors' computational methods: The number of nucleated cells in each sample was estimated from the amplification of reference gene primers within the assay. Sequence reads were collapsed and filtered to measure the absolute abundance of every unique TCRbeta CDR3 rearrangement. Productive Simpson clonality was computed per sample as the square root of Simpson's diversity index over productive rearrangements. Sourced from immuneACCESS, this table was stored by TCRdb with only in-frame sequences that have V and J called. A share of the clones is absent; for the studies checked, an unresolved V gene accounts for under half, and the remainder has no known explanation. For V, J and clone size, that table is used; D and trimming come from the DNA. Within this sample are roughly 170,000 clones, with under 85% of them counted one time only. The ten largest account for about 7% of the sample.

The collaborating institutions used their own protocols to collect whole blood in K2EDTA tubes. For TCRbeta analysis, collaborators shipped samples in one of three forms: frozen whole blood, isolated PBMCs, or DNA extracted from either of those sample types. Results the study describes overall, beyond this receptor: How much clinical and demographic metadata was included differed by source and by participant, and the metadata was provided uncurated.

The CDR3 numbers 15 residues from cysteine through phenylalanine. Here the CDR3 DNA is all that survives: 45 bases in frame from base 1. For CDR1 and CDR2, the germline V gene lists MNHNS and SASEGT. V is reduced by 0 bases and J by 6 bases, leaving a spacing of 12 bases between them. The sample was peripheral blood. Recombination joined TRBV6-1 with TRBJ1-5, with the D gene too uncertain to name. The clonotype originates from a human donor in a cohort sampled during active COVID-19. The CDR3 protein is CASSEARRVGQPQHF. The nucleotide sequence is TGTGCCAGCAGTGAAGCGAGGCGTGTGGGTCAGCCCCAGCATTTT.